The 5 T cell receptor beta chains below come from one sample, sequenced in a study of blood T cells in healthy people across ages. PCR was performed a second time for about 7 to 11 cycles using a sample-barcoded 5' primer and a J-beta primer mix. TCRdb re-called the 5' RACE reads through MiXCR, storing one row per CDR3 protein. The sample has roughly 1,300,000 distinct CDR3 sequences; roughly 59% are singletons. Sequencing was done on a sample of blood. These receptors all come from a man aged 18 to 29 in good health.

The V call is TRBV20-1, the J call TRBJ2-7; D gene ambiguous. This CDR3 comprises 14 residues. The V gene's germline CDR1 is DFQATT and CDR2 SNEGSKA (reference sequence). V lost 6 bases, J lost 0 bases, and 15 bases lay in between. The CDR3 here is CSASPSRPSYEQYF. The CDR3 DNA sequence: TGCAGTGCCTCACCTAGTAGGCCCTCCTACGAGCAGTACTTC.

The chain combines TRBV29-1 with TRBJ1-2; 8 bases match TRBD1. There are 12 residues in the CDR3. J was trimmed by 7 bases and V by 4 bases; bases with no gene match: 5. In germline, CDR1 is SQVTM, CDR2 ANQGSEA. CDR3 sequence (DNA): TGCAGCGTTGGAGGACAGGGACGTGGCTACACCTTC. Translating it yields CSVGGQGRGYTF.

CDR3 sequence (DNA): TGCGCCAGCCGTTCTCTGGGAGAGTACGAGCAGTACTTC. As protein: CASRSLGEYEQYF. The chain is built from TRBV5-1 and TRBJ2-7, with D possibly TRBD2 on 5 matching bases. V was cut by 7 bases and J by 4 bases, with 15 bases left in between. Germline CDR1 is SGHRS and CDR2 is YFSETQ. The CDR3 extends over 13 amino acids.

The chain links TRBV7-2 to TRBJ2-1; 13 bases agree with TRBD2. The CDR3 length is 15 residues. The trim removed 6 bases at V and 3 bases at J, leaving 2 bases unmatched. From germline, CDR1 is SGHTA and CDR2 FQGNSA. The CDR3 DNA reads TGTGCCAGCAGGGGACTAGCGGGGAACTACAATGAGCAGTTCTTC. Amino acid sequence: CASRGLAGNYNEQFF.

The V and J genes are TRBV29-1 and TRBJ2-1; 9 bases are shared with TRBD2. Germline-derived CDR1 and CDR2 are SQVTM and ANQGSEA. CDR3 length: 15 residues. J lost 4 bases, V lost 4 bases, and 8 bases had no gene match. CDR3 in DNA: TGCAGCGTTGGTGGTCTAGCGGGGAAATACAATGAGCAGTTCTTC. Amino acid sequence: CSVGGLAGKYNEQFF.